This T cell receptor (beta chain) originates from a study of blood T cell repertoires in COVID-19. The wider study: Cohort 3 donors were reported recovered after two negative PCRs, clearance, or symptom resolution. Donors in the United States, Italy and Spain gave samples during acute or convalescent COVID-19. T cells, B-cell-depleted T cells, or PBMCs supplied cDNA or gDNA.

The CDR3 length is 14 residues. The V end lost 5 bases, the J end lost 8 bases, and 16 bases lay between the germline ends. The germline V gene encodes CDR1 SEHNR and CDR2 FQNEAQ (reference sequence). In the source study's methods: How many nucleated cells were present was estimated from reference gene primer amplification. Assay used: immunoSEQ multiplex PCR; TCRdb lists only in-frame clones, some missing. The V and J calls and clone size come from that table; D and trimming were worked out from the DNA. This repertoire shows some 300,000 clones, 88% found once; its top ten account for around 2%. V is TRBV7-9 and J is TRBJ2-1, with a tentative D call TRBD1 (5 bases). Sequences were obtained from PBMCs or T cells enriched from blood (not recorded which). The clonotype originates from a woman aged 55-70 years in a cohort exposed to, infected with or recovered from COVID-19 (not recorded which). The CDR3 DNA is TGTGCCAGCAGCACACCAGGGTATACGGATGAGCAGTTCTTC. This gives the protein CASSTPGYTDEQFF.